The 9 T cell receptor beta chains in this list originate from one sample, sequenced in a study of immune evolution from preneoplasia to lung adenocarcinoma. TCRdb's table, derived via immunoSEQ multiplex PCR, lists solely in-frame clones and lacks some. The table shows about 9,000 clones, with approximately 83% occurring only once. The specimen was FFPE minimally invasive lung adenocarcinoma tissue. These receptors were collected from a person aged 65-85 years with lung adenocarcinoma.

J is TRBJ2-7 and V is TRBV7-2, with D perhaps matching TRBD1 (5 bases). The germline gives CDR1 SGHTA, CDR2 FQGNSA. The CDR3 runs 15 residues. Trimming left V 5 bases short and J 2 bases short, with 16 bases between. Here the CDR3 DNA reads TGTGCCAGCAGCCCAGAGCTGTCAGGGCCCTACGAGCAGTACTTC. Residues: CASSPELSGPYEQYF.

The CDR3 reads CASSQDLQGGVSNQPQHF. The CDR3, as DNA: TGCGCCAGCAGCCAAGACTTACAAGGGGGAGTGAGCAATCAGCCCCAGCATTTT. The chain joins TRBV4-1 to TRBJ1-5; a weak D match, TRBD1 (6 bases). The CDR3 sequence is 18 residues long. Per the germline V gene, CDR1 is MGHRA and CDR2 is YSYEKL. Trimming stripped 0 bases from V and 1 base from J, with 16 bases between.

CDR3 amino acids: CASSSEQSMRSNQPQHF. In DNA, the CDR3 is TGTGCCAGCAGCTCCGAACAGTCAATGAGGAGCAATCAGCCCCAGCATTTT. This chain links TRBV7-2 with TRBJ1-5; D not resolved. Deletions cut 4 bases from V and 1 base from J, with 17 bases between. The CDR3 is made up of 17 amino acids. Germline values: CDR1 SGHTA, CDR2 FQGNSA. The full variable domain, in which reference TRBV7-2 and TRBJ1-5 provide the parts outside the CDR3, is GAGVSQSPSNKVTEKGKDVELRCDPISGHTALYWYRQSLGQGLEFLIYFQGNSAPDKSGLPSDRFSAERTGGSVSTLTIQRTQQEDSAVYLCASSSEQSMRSNQPQHFGDGTRLSIL.

This clone has just one count. The genes are TRBV19 and TRBJ1-6; D may be TRBD1 (6 bases). V was clipped by 7 bases and J by 7 bases, with 20 bases between them. CDR1 is LNHDA, CDR2 SQIVND, per germline (reference sequence). The CDR3 contains 16 residues. CDR3 nucleotide sequence: TGTGCCAGTAAACAGGGTAATTTTTGGGGGAATTCACCCCTCCACTTT. This translates into CASKQGNFWGNSPLHF.

V gene TRBV28 combines with J gene TRBJ2-7; 8 bases fit TRBD1. The junction had 4 bases not matched to a gene; V was cut back by 3 bases and J by 3 bases. Per the germline V gene, CDR1 is MDHEN and CDR2 is SYDVKM. This CDR3 comprises 14 residues. Here the CDR3 DNA reads TGTGCCAGCAGTTTTGGGACAGGTCTCTACGAGCAGTACTTC. It is translated as CASSFGTGLYEQYF.

V is TRBV4-2 and J is TRBJ2-2; D gene ambiguous. Deletions cut 0 bases from V and 9 bases from J, with 17 bases between. Germline CDR1 and CDR2: LGHNA and YNFKEQ. This CDR3 has 16 amino acids. DNA of the CDR3: TGTGCCAGCAGCCAAGATATATCCAGGTTGGATCGGGAGCTGTTTTTT. This codes for CASSQDISRLDRELFF.

The chain carries TRBV29-1 and TRBJ1-1, with TRBD1 identical over 10 bases. The germline V gene has CDR1 SQVTM and CDR2 ANQGSEA. The J segment lost 2 bases and the V segment lost 6 bases, leaving 9 bases of the junction unmatched. The CDR3 is made up of 15 amino acids. In DNA form, the CDR3 reads TGCAGCGTCCCCAATCGACAGGGGGCAAACACTGAAGCTTTCTTT. Translating it yields CSVPNRQGANTEAFF.

CDR3 sequence reads: CASSLRGFNNSPLHF. The CDR3 nucleotides read TGTGCCAGCAGCTTGAGGGGATTCAATAATTCACCCCTCCACTTT. This rearrangement joins TRBV5-4 to TRBJ1-6; the D gene is possibly TRBD1 (5 bases). The ends were cut back, 1 base at V and 5 bases at J, with 10 bases in the middle. Germline V gives CDR1 SGHNT, CDR2 YYREEE (reference sequence). This CDR3 region has 15 residues.

V is TRBV4-1 and J is TRBJ1-5; D remains unclear. Trimming removed 4 bases at V and 5 bases at J, with 9 bases between. This CDR3 comprises 13 residues. CDR1 is MGHRA and CDR2 is YSYEKL in the germline V gene. The CDR3 loop reads CASSLGNYQPQHF. The DNA of the CDR3 is TGCGCCAGCAGCCTGGGGAATTATCAGCCCCAGCATTTT.